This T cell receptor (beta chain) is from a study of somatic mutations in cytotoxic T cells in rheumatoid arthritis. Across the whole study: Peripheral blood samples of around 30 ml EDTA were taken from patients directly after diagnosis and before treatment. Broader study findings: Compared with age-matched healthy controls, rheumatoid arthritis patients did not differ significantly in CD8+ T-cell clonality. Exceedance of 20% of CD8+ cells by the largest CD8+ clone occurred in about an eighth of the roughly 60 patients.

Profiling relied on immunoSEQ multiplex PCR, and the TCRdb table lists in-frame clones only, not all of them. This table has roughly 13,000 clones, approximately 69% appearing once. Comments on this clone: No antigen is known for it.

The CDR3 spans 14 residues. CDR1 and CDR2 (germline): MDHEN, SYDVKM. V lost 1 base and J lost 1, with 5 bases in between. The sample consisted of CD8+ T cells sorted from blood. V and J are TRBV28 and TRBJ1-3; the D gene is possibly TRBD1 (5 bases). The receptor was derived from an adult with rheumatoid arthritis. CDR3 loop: CASSLSGSGNTIYF. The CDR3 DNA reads TGTGCCAGCAGTTTATCAGGGTCTGGAAACACCATATATTTT. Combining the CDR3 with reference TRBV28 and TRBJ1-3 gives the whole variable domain DVKVTQSSRYLVKRTGEKVFLECVQDMDHENMFWYRQDPGLGLRLIYFSYDVKMKEKGDIPEGYSVSREKKERFSLILESASTNQTSMYLCASSLSGSGNTIYFGEGSWLTVV.